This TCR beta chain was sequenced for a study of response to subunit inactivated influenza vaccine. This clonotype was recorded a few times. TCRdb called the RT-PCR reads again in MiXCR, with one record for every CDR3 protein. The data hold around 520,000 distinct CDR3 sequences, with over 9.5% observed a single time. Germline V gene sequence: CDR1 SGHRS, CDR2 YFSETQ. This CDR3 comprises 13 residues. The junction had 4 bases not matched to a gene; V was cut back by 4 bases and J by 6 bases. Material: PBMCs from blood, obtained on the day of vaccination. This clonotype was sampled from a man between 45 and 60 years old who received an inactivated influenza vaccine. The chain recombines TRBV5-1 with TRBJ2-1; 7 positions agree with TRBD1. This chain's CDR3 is CASSAHRGNEQFF. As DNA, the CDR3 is TGCGCCAGCAGCGCACACAGGGGCAATGAGCAGTTCTTC.